This paragraph reports one TCR beta chain. Trimming took 1 base from V and 1 from J, leaving 11 bases between them. CDR1 and CDR2 from the germline V gene are LGHNT and FRNRAP. CDR3 length: 15 amino acids. PCR used 60 Vbeta primers and 13 Jbeta primers. Profiling relied on immunoSEQ multiplex PCR, and the TCRdb table lists in-frame clones only, not all of them. The sample holds 130,000 to 150,000 clones; approximately 74% are singletons and the top ten take more than 3.5%. The sample is drawn from a study of cytomegalovirus exposure and HLA in healthy donors. V and J are TRBV12-5 and TRBJ2-7, with D perhaps TRBD1 (7 bases). Sequencing used PBMCs. This receptor was identified in a man between 18 and 29 years old in good health and CMV-seropositive. The CDR3 loop is CASGLGQGGSYEQYF. CDR3 coding DNA: TGTGCTAGTGGTTTGGGCCAGGGGGGATCCTACGAGCAGTACTTC.